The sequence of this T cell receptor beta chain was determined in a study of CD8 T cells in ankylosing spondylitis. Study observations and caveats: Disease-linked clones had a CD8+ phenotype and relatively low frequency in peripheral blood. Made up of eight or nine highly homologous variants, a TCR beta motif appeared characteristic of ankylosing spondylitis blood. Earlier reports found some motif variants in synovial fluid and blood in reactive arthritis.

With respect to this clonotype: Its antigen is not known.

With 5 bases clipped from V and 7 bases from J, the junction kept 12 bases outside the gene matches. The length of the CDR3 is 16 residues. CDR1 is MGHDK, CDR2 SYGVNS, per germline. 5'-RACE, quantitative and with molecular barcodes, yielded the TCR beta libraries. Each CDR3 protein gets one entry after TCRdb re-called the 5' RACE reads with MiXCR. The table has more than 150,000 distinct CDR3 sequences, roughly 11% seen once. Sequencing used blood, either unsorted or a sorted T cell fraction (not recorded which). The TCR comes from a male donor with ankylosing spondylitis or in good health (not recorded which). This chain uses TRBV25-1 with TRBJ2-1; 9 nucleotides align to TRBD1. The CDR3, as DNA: TGTGCCAGCAGTCTTCGGACAGGGGAGGGGTGGAATGAGCAGTTCTTC. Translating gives CASSLRTGEGWNEQFF.